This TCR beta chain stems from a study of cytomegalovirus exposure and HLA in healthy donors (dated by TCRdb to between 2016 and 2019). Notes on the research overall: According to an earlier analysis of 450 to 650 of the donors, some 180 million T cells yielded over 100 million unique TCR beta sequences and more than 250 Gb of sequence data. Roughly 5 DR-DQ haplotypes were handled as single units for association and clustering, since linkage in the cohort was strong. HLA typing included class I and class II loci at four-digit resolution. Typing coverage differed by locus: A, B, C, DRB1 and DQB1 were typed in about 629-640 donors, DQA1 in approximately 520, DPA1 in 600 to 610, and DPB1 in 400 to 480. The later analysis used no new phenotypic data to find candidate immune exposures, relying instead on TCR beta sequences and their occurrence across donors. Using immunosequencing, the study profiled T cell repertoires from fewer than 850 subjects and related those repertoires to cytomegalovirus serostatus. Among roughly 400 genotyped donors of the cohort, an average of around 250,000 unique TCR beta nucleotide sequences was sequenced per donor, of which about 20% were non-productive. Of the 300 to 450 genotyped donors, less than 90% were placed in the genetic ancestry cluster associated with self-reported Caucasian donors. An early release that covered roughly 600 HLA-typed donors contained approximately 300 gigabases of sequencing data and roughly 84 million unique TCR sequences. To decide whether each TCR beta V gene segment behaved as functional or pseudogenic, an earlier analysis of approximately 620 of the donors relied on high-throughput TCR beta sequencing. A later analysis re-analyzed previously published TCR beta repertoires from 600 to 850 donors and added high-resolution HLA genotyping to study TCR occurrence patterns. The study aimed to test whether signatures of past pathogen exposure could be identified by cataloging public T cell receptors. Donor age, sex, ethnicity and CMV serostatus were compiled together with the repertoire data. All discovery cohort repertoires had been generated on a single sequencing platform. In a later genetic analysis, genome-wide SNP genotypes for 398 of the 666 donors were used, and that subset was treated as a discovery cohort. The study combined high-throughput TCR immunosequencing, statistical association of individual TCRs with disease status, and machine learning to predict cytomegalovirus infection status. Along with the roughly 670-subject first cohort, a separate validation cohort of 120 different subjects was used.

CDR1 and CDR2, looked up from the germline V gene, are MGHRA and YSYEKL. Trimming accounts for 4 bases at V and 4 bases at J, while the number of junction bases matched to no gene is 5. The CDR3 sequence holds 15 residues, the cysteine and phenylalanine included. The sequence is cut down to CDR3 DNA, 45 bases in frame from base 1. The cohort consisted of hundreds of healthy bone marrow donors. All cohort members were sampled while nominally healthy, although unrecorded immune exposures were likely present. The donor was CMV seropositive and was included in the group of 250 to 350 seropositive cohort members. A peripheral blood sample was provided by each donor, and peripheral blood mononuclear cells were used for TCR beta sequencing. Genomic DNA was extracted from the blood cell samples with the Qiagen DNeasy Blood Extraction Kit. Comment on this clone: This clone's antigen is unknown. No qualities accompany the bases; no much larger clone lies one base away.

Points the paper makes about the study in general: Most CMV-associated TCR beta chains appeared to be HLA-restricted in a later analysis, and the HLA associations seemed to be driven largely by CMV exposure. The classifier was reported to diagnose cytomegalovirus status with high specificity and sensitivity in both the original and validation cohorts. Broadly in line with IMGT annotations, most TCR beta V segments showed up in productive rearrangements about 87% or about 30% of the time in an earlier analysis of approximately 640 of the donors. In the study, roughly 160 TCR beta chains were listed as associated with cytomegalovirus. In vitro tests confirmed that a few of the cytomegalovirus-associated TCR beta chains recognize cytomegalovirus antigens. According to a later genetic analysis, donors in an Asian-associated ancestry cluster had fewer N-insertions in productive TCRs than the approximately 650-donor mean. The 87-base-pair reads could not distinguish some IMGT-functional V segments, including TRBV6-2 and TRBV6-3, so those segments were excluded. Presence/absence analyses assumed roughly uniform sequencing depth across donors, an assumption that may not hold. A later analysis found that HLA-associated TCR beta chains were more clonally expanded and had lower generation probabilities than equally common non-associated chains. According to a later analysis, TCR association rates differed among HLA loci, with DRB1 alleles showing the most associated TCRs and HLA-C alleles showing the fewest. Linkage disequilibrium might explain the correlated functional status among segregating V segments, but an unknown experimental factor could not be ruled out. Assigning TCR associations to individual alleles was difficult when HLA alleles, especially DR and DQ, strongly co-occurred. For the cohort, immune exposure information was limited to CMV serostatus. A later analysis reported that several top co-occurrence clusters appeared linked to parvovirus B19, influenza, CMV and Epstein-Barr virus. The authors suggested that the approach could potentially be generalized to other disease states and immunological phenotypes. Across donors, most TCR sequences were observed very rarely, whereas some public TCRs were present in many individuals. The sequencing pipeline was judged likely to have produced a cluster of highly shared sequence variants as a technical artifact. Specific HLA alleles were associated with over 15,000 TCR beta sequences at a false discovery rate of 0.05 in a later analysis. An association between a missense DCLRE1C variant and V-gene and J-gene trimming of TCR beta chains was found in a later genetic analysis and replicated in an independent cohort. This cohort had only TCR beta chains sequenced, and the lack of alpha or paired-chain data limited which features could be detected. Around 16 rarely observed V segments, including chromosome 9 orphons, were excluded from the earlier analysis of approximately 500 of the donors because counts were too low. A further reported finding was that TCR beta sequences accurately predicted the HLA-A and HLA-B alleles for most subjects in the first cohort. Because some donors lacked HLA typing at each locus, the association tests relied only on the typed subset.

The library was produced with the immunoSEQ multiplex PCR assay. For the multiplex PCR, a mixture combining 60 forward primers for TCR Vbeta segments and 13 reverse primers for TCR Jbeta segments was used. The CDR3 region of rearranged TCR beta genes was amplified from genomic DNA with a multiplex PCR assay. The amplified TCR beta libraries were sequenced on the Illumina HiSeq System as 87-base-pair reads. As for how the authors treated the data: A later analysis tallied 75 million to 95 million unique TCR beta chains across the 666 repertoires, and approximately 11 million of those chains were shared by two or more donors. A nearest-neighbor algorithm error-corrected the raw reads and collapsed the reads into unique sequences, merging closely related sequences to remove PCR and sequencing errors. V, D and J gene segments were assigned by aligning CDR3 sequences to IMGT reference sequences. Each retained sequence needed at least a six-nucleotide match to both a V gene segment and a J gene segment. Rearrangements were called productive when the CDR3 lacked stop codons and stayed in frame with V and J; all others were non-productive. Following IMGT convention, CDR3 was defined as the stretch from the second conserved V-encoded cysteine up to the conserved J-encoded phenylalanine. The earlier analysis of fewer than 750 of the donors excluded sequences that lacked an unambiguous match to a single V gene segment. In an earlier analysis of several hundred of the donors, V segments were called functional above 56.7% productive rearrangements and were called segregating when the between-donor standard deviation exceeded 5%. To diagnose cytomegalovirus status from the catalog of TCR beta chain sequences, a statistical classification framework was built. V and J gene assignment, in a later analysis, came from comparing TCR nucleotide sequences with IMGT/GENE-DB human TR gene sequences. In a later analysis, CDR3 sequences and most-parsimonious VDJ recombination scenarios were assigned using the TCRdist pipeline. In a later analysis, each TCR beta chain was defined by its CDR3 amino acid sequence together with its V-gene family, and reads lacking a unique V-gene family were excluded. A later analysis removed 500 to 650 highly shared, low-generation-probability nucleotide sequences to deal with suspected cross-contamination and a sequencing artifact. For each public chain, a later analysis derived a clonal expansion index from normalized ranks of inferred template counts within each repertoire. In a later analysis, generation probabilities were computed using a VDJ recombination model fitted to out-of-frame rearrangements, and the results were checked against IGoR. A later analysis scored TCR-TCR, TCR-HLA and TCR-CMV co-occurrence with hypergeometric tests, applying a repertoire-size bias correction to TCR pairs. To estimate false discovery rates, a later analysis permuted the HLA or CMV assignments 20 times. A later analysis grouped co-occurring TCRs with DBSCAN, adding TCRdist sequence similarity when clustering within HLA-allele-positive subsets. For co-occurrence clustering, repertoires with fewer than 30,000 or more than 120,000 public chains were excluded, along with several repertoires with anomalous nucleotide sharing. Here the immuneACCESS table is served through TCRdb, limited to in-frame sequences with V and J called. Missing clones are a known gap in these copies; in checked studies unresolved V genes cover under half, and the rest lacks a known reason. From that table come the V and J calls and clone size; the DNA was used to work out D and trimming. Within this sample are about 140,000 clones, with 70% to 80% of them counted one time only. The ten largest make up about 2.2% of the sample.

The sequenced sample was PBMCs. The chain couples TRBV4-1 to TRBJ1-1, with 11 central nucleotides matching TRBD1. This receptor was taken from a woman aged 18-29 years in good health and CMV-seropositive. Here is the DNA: TGCGCCAGCAGCCCACAGGGGACAGGGGGCACTGAAGCTTTCTTT. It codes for CASSPQGTGGTEAFF.